This record concerns one T cell receptor beta chain sequence. This record belongs to a study of cytomegalovirus exposure and HLA in healthy donors. Across the whole study: Assignment to the Caucasian-associated ancestry cluster applied to approximately 80% of the approximately 360 genotyped donors.

In germline, CDR1 is MDHEN, CDR2 SYDVKM. J lost 9 bases, V lost 6 bases, and 10 bases had no gene match. The CDR3 contains 15 residues. PCR used 60 Vbeta primers and 13 Jbeta primers. Only in-frame clones appear in the TCRdb table, and some are missing; sequencing was by immunoSEQ multiplex PCR. This sample yields 110,000 to 150,000 clones, of which more than 65% are seen a single time; under 2% belongs to the top ten. The sequencing input was PBMCs. The sequence was collected from a woman in her 30s in good health and CMV-seronegative. The chain links TRBV28 to TRBJ2-1, with TRBD2 matching 11 bases. DNA of the CDR3: TGTGCCAGCAGCAACCCCCTAGCGGGGGGAACTGAGCAGTTCTTC. As protein: CASSNPLAGGTEQFF.